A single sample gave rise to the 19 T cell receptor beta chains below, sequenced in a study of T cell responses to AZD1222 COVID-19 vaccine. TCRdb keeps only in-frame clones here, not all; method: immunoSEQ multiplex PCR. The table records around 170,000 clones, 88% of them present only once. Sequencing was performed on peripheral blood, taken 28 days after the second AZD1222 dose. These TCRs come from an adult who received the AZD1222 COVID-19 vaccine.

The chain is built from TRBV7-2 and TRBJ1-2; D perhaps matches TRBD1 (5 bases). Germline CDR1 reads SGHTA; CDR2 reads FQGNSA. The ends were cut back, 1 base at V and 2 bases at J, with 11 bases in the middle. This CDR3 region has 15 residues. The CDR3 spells CASSLGRAPNYGYTF. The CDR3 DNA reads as TGTGCCAGCAGCTTAGGCAGGGCGCCGAACTATGGCTACACCTTC.

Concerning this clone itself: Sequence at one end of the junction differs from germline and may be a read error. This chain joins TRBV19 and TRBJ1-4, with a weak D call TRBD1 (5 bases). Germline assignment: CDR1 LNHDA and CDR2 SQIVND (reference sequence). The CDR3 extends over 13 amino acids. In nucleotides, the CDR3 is TGTGCCAGTAGTTTGGGACCGATGGATCCCCCAGATTTT. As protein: CASSLGPMDPPDF.

CDR3 in amino acids: CASSRQGGPYEQYF. The CDR3, as DNA: TGCGCCAGCAGCCGACAAGGAGGACCCTACGAGCAGTACTTC. V gene TRBV5-1 combines with J gene TRBJ2-7; TRBD2 might be the D (5 bases). CDR1 is SGHRS, CDR2 YFSETQ, per germline. Trimming stripped 4 bases from V and 2 bases from J, with 13 bases between. The CDR3 loop spans 14 amino acids.

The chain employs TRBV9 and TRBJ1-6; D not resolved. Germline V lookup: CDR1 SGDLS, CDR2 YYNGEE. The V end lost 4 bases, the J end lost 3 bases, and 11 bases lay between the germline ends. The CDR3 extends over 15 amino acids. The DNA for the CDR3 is TGTGCCAGCAGCATGAGAGGGAACTATAATTCACCCCTCCACTTT. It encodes CASSMRGNYNSPLHF.

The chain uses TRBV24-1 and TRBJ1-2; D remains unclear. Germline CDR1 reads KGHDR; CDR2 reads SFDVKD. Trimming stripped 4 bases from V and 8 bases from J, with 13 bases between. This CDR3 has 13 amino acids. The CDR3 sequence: CATSDSPPGGYTF. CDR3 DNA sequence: TGTGCCACCAGTGACTCCCCGCCCGGGGGCTACACCTTC.

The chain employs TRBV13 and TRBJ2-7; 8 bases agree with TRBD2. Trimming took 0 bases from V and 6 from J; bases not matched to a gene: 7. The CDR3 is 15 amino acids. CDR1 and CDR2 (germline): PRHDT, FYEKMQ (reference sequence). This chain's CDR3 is CASSLGPGGQSEQYF. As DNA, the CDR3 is TGTGCCAGCAGCTTAGGTCCGGGGGGGCAGTCCGAGCAGTACTTC.

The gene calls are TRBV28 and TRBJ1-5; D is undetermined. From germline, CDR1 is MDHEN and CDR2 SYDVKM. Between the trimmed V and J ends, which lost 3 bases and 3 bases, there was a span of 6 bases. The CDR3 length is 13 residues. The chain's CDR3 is CASSFSHNQPQHF. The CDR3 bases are TGTGCCAGCAGTTTTTCCCACAATCAGCCCCAGCATTTT.

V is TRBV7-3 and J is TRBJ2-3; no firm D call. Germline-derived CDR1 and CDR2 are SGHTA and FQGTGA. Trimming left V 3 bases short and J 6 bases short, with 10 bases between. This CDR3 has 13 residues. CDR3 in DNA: TGTGCCAGCAGCTTGGGTAGACGGGATACGCAGTATTTT. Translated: CASSLGRRDTQYF.

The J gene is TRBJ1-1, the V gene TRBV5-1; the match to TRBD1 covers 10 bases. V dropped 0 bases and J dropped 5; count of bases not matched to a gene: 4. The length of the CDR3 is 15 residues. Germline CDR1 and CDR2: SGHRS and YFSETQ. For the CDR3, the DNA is TGCGCCAGCAGCTTGGGGGACAGGGGAGGGACTGAAGCTTTCTTT. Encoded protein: CASSLGDRGGTEAFF.

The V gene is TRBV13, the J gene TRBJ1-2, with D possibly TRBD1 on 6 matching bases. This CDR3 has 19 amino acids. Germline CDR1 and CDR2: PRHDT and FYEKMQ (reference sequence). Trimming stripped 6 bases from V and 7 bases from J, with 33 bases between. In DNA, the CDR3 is TGTGCCAGCAGAGCTTACAATCGCATCATGCCGGACAGCGACCTTGGCTACACCTTC. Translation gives CASRAYNRIMPDSDLGYTF.

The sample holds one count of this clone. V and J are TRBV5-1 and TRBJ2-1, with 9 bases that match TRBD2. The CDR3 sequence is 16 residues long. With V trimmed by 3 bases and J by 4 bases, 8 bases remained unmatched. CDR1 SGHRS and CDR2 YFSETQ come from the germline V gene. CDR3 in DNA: TGCGCCAGCAGCTCATTAGCGGGGGCCTATTACAATGAGCAGTTCTTC. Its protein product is CASSSLAGAYYNEQFF.

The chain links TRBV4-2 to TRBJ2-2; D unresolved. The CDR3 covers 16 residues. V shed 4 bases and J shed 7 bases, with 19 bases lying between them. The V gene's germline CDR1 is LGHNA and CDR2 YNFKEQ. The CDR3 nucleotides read TGTGCCAGCAGCCCCCCCTGGGCGGTCAAAGGCGGGGAGCTGTTTTTT. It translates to CASSPPWAVKGGELFF.

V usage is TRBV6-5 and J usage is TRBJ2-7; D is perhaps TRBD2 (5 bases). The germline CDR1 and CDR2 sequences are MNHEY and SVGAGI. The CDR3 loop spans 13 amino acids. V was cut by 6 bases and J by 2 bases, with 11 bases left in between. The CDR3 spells CASSSDGTYEQYF. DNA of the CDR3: TGTGCCAGCAGCTCGGACGGGACCTACGAGCAGTACTTC.

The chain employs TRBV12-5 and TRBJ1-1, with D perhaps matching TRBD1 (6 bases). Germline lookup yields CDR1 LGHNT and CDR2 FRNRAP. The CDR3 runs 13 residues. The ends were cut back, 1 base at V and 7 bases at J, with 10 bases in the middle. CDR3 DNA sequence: TGTGCTAGTGGTTTGGGGAACAGGGATGAAGCTTTCTTT. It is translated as CASGLGNRDEAFF. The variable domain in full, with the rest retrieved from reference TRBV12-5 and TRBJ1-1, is DARVTQTPRHKVTEMGQEVTMRCQPILGHNTVFWYRQTMMQGLELLAYFRNRAPLDDSGMPKDRFSAEMPDATLATLKIQPSEPRDSAVYFCASGLGNRDEAFFGQGTRLTVV.

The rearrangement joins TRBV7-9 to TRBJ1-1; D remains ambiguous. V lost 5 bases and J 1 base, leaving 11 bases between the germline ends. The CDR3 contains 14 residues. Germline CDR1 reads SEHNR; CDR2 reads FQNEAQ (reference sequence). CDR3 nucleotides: TGTGCCAGCAGCGCTGACGGACGGAACACTGAAGCTTTCTTT. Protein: CASSADGRNTEAFF.

The CDR3 coding sequence is TGTGCCAGCAGTTTAGGGACAGGGAAAGGATACGAGCAGTACTTC. This sequence encodes CASSLGTGKGYEQYF. This chain connects TRBV28 to TRBJ2-7, with 9 bases that match TRBD1. With 2 bases clipped from V and 4 bases from J, the junction kept 6 bases outside the gene matches. CDR1 and CDR2 from the germline V gene are MDHEN and SYDVKM. CDR3 size: 15 residues.

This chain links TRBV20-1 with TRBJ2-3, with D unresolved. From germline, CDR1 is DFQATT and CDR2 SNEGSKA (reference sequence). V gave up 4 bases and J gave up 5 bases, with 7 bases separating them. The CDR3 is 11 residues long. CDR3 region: CSATPVDTQYF. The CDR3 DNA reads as TGCAGTGCTACCCCAGTAGATACGCAGTATTTT.

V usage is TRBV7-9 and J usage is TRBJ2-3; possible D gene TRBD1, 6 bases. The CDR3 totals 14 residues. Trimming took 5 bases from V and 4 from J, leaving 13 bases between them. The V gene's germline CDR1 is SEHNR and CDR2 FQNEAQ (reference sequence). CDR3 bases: TGTGCCAGCAGCCCACCGACAGGCGCAGATACGCAGTATTTT. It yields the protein CASSPPTGADTQYF.

Here the CDR3 reads CASSLDNSGGYNEQFF. Written as DNA, the CDR3 is TGCGCCAGCAGCTTGGACAATTCCGGGGGTTACAATGAGCAGTTCTTC. This chain links TRBV5-1 with TRBJ2-1; TRBD2 might be the D (6 bases). The CDR3 loop spans 16 amino acids. Germline V lookup: CDR1 SGHRS, CDR2 YFSETQ. The germline V and J ends were trimmed by 0 bases and 4 bases, with 14 bases remaining between them.